Listed below are T cell receptor beta chains from one sample, sequenced in a study of blood T cell repertoires in COVID-19. The repertoire was sequenced with immunoSEQ multiplex PCR; TCRdb's copy has only in-frame clones and lacks some. Found here are some 380,000 clones, around 87% of them singletons; the top ten hold 1.3%. The sample was PBMCs or T cells enriched from blood (not recorded which). The source of these receptors is a man younger than 45 who had recovered from COVID-19. The CDR3 runs from the conserved cysteine through the conserved F or W. A D gene is named only where the DNA matches it firmly. Clone size is stated in some rows and not others, as once, few, many or a class when expanded.

TGTGCCAGCAGCTTAAAGTCGGGGGGGGAGCAGTACTTC	CASSLKSGGEQYF	TRBD2	TRBV11-2	TRBJ2-7	NA
TGCGCCAGCAGCCAAGATCCACAGGGGAGGACAGATACGCAGTATTTT	CASSQDPQGRTDTQYF	NA	TRBV4-1	TRBJ2-3	NA
TGTGCCAGCAGCTTAGAGTCACAGACAGCTGAAGCTTTCTTT	CASSLESQTAEAFF	NA	TRBV7-9	TRBJ1-1	NA
TGTGCCAGCAGCTTGGACAGGGGATACAATGAGCAGTTCTTC	CASSLDRGYNEQFF	TRBD1	TRBV7-9	TRBJ2-1	NA
TGTGCCAGCAGTAAGGGACAGACCCTGCGGGACGAGCAGTACTTC	CASSKGQTLRDEQYF	TRBD1	TRBV11-2	TRBJ2-7	once
TGTGCCAGCTCACCACCGACTAGCGGGTGGGAGACCCAGTACTTC	CASSPPTSGWETQYF	TRBD2	TRBV18	TRBJ2-5	NA
TGTGCCAGCATGGGACAAGCAGAGAGCTATGGCTACACCTTC	CASMGQAESYGYTF	NA	TRBV2	TRBJ1-2	NA
TGTGCCAGCAGCCCCCAGGGCTCCCGGGGGTCACCCCTCCACTTT	CASSPQGSRGSPLHF	NA	TRBV9	TRBJ1-6	NA
TGTGCCAGCAGTTTACCGGGACAGATGAACACTGAAGCTTTCTTT	CASSLPGQMNTEAFF	TRBD1	TRBV28	TRBJ1-1	NA
TGTGCCAGCAGCCGTGAGACTTCGAACACTGAAGCTTTCTTT	CASSRETSNTEAFF	NA	TRBV14	TRBJ1-1	NA
TGTGCCAGCAGCTTAGAGGCCAGGGCGAACACTGAAGCTTTCTTT	CASSLEARANTEAFF	NA	TRBV7-2	TRBJ1-1	once
TGTGCCAGCTCATCCGGGACAGGGGCGCCGAACACCGGGGAGCTGTTTTTT	CASSSGTGAPNTGELFF	TRBD1	TRBV18	TRBJ2-2	NA
TGTGCCAGCAGCGAAGCCATGGGTGCAGGCACTGAAGCTTTCTTT	CASSEAMGAGTEAFF	NA	TRBV3-1/TRBV3-2	TRBJ1-1	NA
TGTGCCAGCTCGAGATCACAGGGTTACGAGCAGTACTTC	CASSRSQGYEQYF	NA	TRBV18	TRBJ2-7	NA
TGTGCCAGCAGACAGACAGGGGGTGGAACTGAAGCTTTCTTT	CASRQTGGGTEAFF	TRBD1	TRBV14	TRBJ1-1	NA
TGTGCCAGTAGTACGGGGTGGGGACTAGAAGAGACCCAGTACTTC	CASSTGWGLEETQYF	TRBD2	TRBV19	TRBJ2-5	once